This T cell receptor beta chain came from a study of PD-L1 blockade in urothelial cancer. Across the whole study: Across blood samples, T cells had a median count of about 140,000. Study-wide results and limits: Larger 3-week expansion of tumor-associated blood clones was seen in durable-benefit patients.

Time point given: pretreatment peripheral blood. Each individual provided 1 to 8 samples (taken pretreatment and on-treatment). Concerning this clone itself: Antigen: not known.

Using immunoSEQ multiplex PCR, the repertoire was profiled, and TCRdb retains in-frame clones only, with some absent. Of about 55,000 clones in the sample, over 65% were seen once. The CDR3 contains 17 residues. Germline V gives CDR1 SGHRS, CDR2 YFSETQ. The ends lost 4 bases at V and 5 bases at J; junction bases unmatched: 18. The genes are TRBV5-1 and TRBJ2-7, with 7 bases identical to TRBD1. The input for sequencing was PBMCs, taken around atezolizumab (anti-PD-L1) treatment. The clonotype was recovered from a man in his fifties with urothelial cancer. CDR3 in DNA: TGCGCCAGCAGCAAGCGGAGAGGGGGCGATTTTTCCGACGAGCAGTACTTC. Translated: CASSKRRGGDFSDEQYF.